This T cell receptor (beta chain) was sequenced in a study of CD8 T cells in ankylosing spondylitis (dated by TCRdb to about 2017). Background on the whole study: The study profiled T cell receptor beta repertoires in healthy donors and ankylosing spondylitis patients to find disease-linked TCR variants. The whole study cohort included 108 healthy donors and around 25 ankylosing spondylitis patients. Peripheral blood was sampled, and synovial fluid was also collected from ankylosing spondylitis patients. Here is what the overall study found, with its caveats: Some of the motif variants had been reported before in the synovial fluid and blood of reactive arthritis patients, a finding that suggests common disease-initiation mechanisms. Blood from ankylosing spondylitis patients appeared to be characterized by a TCR beta motif made up of under ten highly homologous amino acid variants. In peripheral blood, the disease-linked clones were found at relatively low frequencies and had a CD8+ phenotype. Significant enrichment of the disease-linked clones was reported in matched synovial fluid samples from ankylosing spondylitis patients.

TCRdb lists the instrument as Illumina HiSeq 2500. Quantitative 5'-RACE with molecular barcodes was the method used to prepare the TCR beta libraries. The original pipeline was this. Disease-linked TCR variants were identified with a new computational method built on a probabilistic model of VDJ rearrangement. The public reads were quality trimmed at Q25 with fastp and then assembled into clones with MiXCR by TCRdb, keeping productive beta chains. A single entry per CDR3 protein holds the most common genes and DNA from its merged rows. The V and J calls reflect TCRdb's pipeline rather than the authors' work. This sample lists around 430,000 distinct CDR3 sequences; roughly 18% were detected once. Approximately 1% of the sample is taken by the ten largest. V has 6 bases trimmed and J has 2 bases trimmed; junction bases matching no gene number 6. The CDR3 starts with the cysteine, ends with the phenylalanine, and has 14 residues. The read is trimmed to its CDR3 DNA, 42 bases read in frame from base 1. Taken from the germline V gene, the CDR1 and CDR2 loops are MNHNS and SASEGT.

Worth noting for this clonotype: Which antigen it targets is not known. No much larger clone is present one base from it, and per-base qualities are unavailable.

The chain was built from TRBV6-1 and TRBJ1-2; TRBD1 fits 7 bases in the junction. Specimen: blood, either unsorted or a sorted T cell fraction (not recorded which). The TCR originated in a male donor with ankylosing spondylitis. The DNA is TGTGCCAGCAGGAGGGACAGAGAGAACTATGGCTACACCTTC. This gives the protein CASRRDRENYGYTF.